This TCR beta chain was captured in a study of human T cells and chemical hapten exposure. Study-wide background: Upper inner arm skin measuring approximately 2 cm by approximately 2 cm received 2% DPC for sensitization.

Study-wide results and limits: There was no change with DPC sensitization in TCRs above 1 in 1000 frequency.

This CDR3 spans 18 amino acids. V lost 6 bases, J lost 4 bases, and 27 bases lay in between. CDR1 is MNHNY and CDR2 is SVGAGI in the germline V gene (reference sequence). Indicated time point: patch test 2, 6 weeks after DPC sensitization. Stated treatment: therapeutic diphenylcyclopropenone sensitization with weekly scalp DPC. The study used a library that attached unique molecular identifiers to individual cDNA molecules. TCRdb called the RACE reads again in MiXCR, with one record for every CDR3 protein. The sample has about 94,000 distinct CDR3 sequences; 9.3% are singletons. This clonotype occurred many times. The antigen is unknown.

This chain uses TRBV6-6 with TRBJ2-5; D possibly uses TRBD1 or TRBD2 (5 bases each). The starting material was whole blood, obtained in connection with sensitization to the hapten diphenylcyclopropenone (DPC). The TCR sequence derives from a woman aged 40 to 50 with alopecia areata. Some clones in this sample may be carry-over from other donors' samples. The DNA for the CDR3 is TGTGCCAGCAGCCCCCCTGAGGGGCTTAGGGCTTCCGGAGAGACCCAGTACTTC. The encoded protein is CASSPPEGLRASGETQYF.